Below, 17 T cell receptor beta chains from the same sample are listed, as sequenced in a study of control samples from healthy donors and cancer patients. Using immunoSEQ multiplex PCR, the repertoire was profiled, and TCRdb retains in-frame clones only, with some absent. The sample carries some 150,000 clones, over 95% recorded once. The material sequenced was blood. These receptors were collected from a woman aged 25-40 years in good health.

This rearrangement joins TRBV7-8 to TRBJ1-1, with 8 bases fitting TRBD1. Germline V gene lookup returns CDR1 SGHVS and CDR2 FQNEAQ. The CDR3 spans 13 residues. The J segment lost 1 base and the V segment lost 11 bases, leaving 6 bases of the junction unmatched. CDR3 region: CAGGGTGNTEAFF. Here the CDR3 DNA reads TGTGCCGGGGGGGGGACAGGGAACACTGAAGCTTTCTTT. The full variable domain, in which reference TRBV7-8 and TRBJ1-1 provide the parts outside the CDR3, is GAGVSQSPRYKVAKRGQDVALRCDPISGHVSLFWYQQALGQGPEFLTYFQNEAQLDKSGLPSDRFFAERPEGSVSTLKIQRTQQEDSAVYLCAGGGTGNTEAFFGQGTRLTVV.

V and J are TRBV10-3 and TRBJ1-1, with D unclear. This CDR3 has 15 residues. Germline V gene data show CDR1 as ENHRY and CDR2 as SYGVKD. Trimming took 0 bases from V and 8 from J, leaving 16 bases between them. CDR3 sequence (DNA): TGTGCCATCAGTGAGTCGACTCGGGGTTCGGTCGAAGCTTTCTTT. It encodes CAISESTRGSVEAFF.

The chain recombines TRBV5-1 with TRBJ1-1; TRBD1 matches at 8 bases. Trimming removed 4 bases from V and 1 base from J; junction bases left unmatched: 6. In germline, CDR1 is SGHRS, CDR2 YFSETQ. This CDR3 has 15 residues. CDR3 amino acids: CASSEAGTGNTEAFF. Here the CDR3 DNA reads TGCGCCAGCAGCGAAGCCGGGACAGGGAACACTGAAGCTTTCTTT. The whole variable domain, remainder taken from reference TRBV5-1 and TRBJ1-1, is KAGVTQTPRYLIKTRGQQVTLSCSPISGHRSVSWYQQTPGQGLQFLFEYFSETQRNKGNFPGRFSGRQFSNSRSEMNVSTLELGDSALYLCASSEAGTGNTEAFFGQGTRLTVV.

The V gene is TRBV7-9, the J gene TRBJ2-1, with 12 bases aligning to TRBD2. This CDR3 contains 16 residues. Looked up from germline, CDR1 is SEHNR and CDR2 is FQNEAQ (reference sequence). V lost 5 bases, J lost 7 bases, and 9 bases stayed unmatched. CDR3 region: CASSRTRGLAGNEQFF. CDR3 bases: TGTGCCAGCAGCCGCACAAGGGGACTAGCGGGTAATGAGCAGTTCTTC.

This clone appeared once. The V gene is TRBV7-8, the J gene TRBJ2-1; either TRBD1 or TRBD2 may fit D (5 bases each). CDR3 size: 15 residues. CDR1 is SGHVS, CDR2 FQNEAQ, per germline. V shed 5 bases and J shed 4 bases, with 15 bases lying between them. The CDR3 here is CASSQPGRQYNEQFF. The CDR3 DNA reads TGTGCCAGCAGCCAGCCGGGACGACAATACAATGAGCAGTTCTTC.

V gene TRBV19 combines with J gene TRBJ1-5; TRBD1 matches 10 bases. V lost 6 bases, J lost 4 bases, and 9 bases stayed unmatched. This CDR3 has 16 residues. Germline V CDR1 and CDR2: LNHDA, SQIVND (reference sequence). Here the CDR3 DNA reads TGTGCCAGTAGCCCATCCGACAGGGGGCGGAATCAGCCCCAGCATTTT. This encodes CASSPSDRGRNQPQHF.

V gene TRBV28 combines with J gene TRBJ1-2, with 8 bases fitting TRBD1. Unmatched junction bases numbered 10, after V lost 5 bases and J lost 8 bases. Per germline, CDR1 MDHEN and CDR2 SYDVKM. The CDR3 runs to 14 residues. The chain's CDR3 is CASSQTGALGGYTF. The CDR3 bases are TGTGCCAGCAGTCAGACAGGGGCCCTTGGAGGCTACACCTTC.

V gene TRBV5-1 combines with J gene TRBJ1-6; no definite D call. V was pared by 0 bases and J by 7 bases, with 11 bases between. The CDR3 has 15 amino acids. Germline V gene lookup returns CDR1 SGHRS and CDR2 YFSETQ. CDR3 protein: CASSLAHMGNSPLHF. CDR3 coding DNA: TGCGCCAGCAGCTTGGCCCACATGGGGAATTCACCCCTCCACTTT. The full variable domain, in which reference TRBV5-1 and TRBJ1-6 provide the parts outside the CDR3, is KAGVTQTPRYLIKTRGQQVTLSCSPISGHRSVSWYQQTPGQGLQFLFEYFSETQRNKGNFPGRFSGRQFSNSRSEMNVSTLELGDSALYLCASSLAHMGNSPLHFGNGTRLTVT.

The chain links TRBV7-9 to TRBJ2-7; 9 nucleotides agree with TRBD2. V was pared by 1 base and J by 3 bases, with 13 bases of the junction left unmatched. Germline V gene sequence: CDR1 SEHNR, CDR2 FQNEAQ (reference sequence). The CDR3 loop spans 18 amino acids. The CDR3 sequence is CASSLGVRGTSWVYEQYF. The CDR3 DNA reads TGTGCCAGCAGCTTAGGGGTCCGAGGGACTAGCTGGGTCTACGAGCAGTACTTC.

V is TRBV3-1 (or the pseudogene TRBV3-2) and J is TRBJ2-1; D call uncertain. CDR3 length equals 12 residues. V lost 6 bases, J lost 6 bases, and 9 bases lay in between. Per germline, CDR1 LGHDT and CDR2 YNNKEL (reference sequence). The CDR3 here is CASSVTSNEQFF. The CDR3 nucleotides read TGTGCCAGCAGTGTGACTTCCAATGAGCAGTTCTTC.

The chain couples TRBV28 to TRBJ2-3; no firm D call. V lost 8 bases and J lost 9, with 9 bases in between. Germline lookup yields CDR1 MDHEN and CDR2 SYDVKM. The CDR3 loop spans 10 amino acids. As DNA, the CDR3 is TGTGCCAGCGGTTCCACGACGCAGTATTTT. This translates into CASGSTTQYF.

The V gene is TRBV28, the J gene TRBJ2-2, with D possibly being TRBD1 (6 bases). The CDR3 has 16 amino acids. V was pared by 5 bases and J by 5 bases, with 18 bases between. From germline, CDR1 is MDHEN and CDR2 SYDVKM. Here the CDR3 DNA reads TGTGCCAGCAGTCCTTCACAGGGATACGGGACCGGGGAGCTGTTTTTT. It is translated as CASSPSQGYGTGELFF.

V and J are TRBV6-5 and TRBJ1-5, with 8 bases aligning to TRBD1. V dropped 2 bases and J dropped 5; count of bases not matched to a gene: 8. From germline, CDR1 is MNHEY and CDR2 SVGAGI. This CDR3 comprises 16 residues. Here the CDR3 DNA reads TGTGCCAGCAGTTACACGAGACAGGGGCCGCATCAGCCCCAGCATTTT. As protein: CASSYTRQGPHQPQHF.

A word on this clone: Other DNA sequences within the sample encode an identical CDR3. The rearrangement links TRBV11-2 to TRBJ2-7, with D unresolved. The CDR3 is 11 residues long. Per the germline V gene, CDR1 is SGHAT and CDR2 is FQNNGV. The ends were cut back, 2 bases at V and 2 bases at J, with 1 base in the middle. The CDR3 is CASSLTYEQYF. The CDR3 region has the DNA TGTGCCAGCAGCTTAACCTACGAGCAGTACTTC.

The chain recombines TRBV7-9 with TRBJ2-7; TRBD1 or TRBD2 may be the D gene (5 bases each). This CDR3 contains 15 residues. CDR1 and CDR2 from the germline V gene are SEHNR and FQNEAQ (reference sequence). Trimming stripped 0 bases from V and 2 bases from J, with 11 bases between. The CDR3 region is CASSLAGRQPYEQYF. CDR3 in DNA: TGTGCCAGCAGCTTAGCGGGACGGCAACCCTACGAGCAGTACTTC.

The V call is TRBV27, the J call TRBJ2-1, with D unclear. This CDR3 contains 14 residues. Germline CDR1 MNHEY, CDR2 SMNVEV (reference sequence). V was pared by 8 bases and J by 7 bases, with 18 bases between. Here the CDR3 DNA reads TGTGCCAGCTCGGCGCTTCCTCTCATGAATGAGCAGTTCTTC. Its protein product is CASSALPLMNEQFF.

This rearrangement joins TRBV6-6 to TRBJ2-7; 8 nucleotides line up with TRBD1. The length of the CDR3 is 14 residues. The germline V gene encodes CDR1 MNHNY and CDR2 SVGAGI (reference sequence). Losses at the gene ends were 5 bases for V and 6 bases for J; bases not matched to a gene: 9. The CDR3 loop is CASSGRTGRVEQYF. The CDR3 DNA follows: TGTGCCAGCAGTGGTAGGACAGGGAGAGTCGAGCAGTACTTC.